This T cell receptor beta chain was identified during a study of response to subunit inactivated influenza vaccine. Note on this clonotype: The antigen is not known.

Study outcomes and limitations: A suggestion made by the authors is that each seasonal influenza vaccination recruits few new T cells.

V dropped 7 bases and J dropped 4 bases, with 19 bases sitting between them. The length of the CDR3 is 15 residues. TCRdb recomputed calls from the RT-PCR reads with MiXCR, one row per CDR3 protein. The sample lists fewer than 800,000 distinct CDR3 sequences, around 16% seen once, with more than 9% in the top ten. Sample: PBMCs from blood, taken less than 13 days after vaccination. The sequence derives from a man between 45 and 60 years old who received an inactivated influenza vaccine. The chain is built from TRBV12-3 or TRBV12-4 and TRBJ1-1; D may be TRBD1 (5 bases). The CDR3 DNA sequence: TGTGCCAGCACGTCCAGGGCATTGGTACCCACTGAAGCTTTCTTT. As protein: CASTSRALVPTEAFF.